The next 2 T cell receptor beta chains were all read from a single sample in a study of OX40 agonist ivuxolimab in advanced cancers. This table comes from immunoSEQ multiplex PCR, and its TCRdb copy is limited to in-frame clones, with some not included. The repertoire holds about 100,000 clones, with about nine tenths as singletons. The source was CD4+ or CD8+ T cells sorted from blood, collected in a trial of the OX40 agonist ivuxolimab. These receptor sequences come from an adult with an advanced solid tumor such as melanoma, head and neck, liver or kidney cancer.

As for this clone: Relative to the germline gene, one junction end is altered; a read error may explain this. This chain joins TRBV7-9 and TRBJ2-7; D might be TRBD1 (5 bases). Germline CDR1 is SEHNR and CDR2 is FQNEAQ (reference sequence). This CDR3 comprises 13 residues. CDR3 protein: CANSLAGSYEQYF. The DNA of the CDR3 is TGTGCCAACAGCTTGGCAGGGTCTTACGAGCAGTACTTC.

J is TRBJ2-4 and V is TRBV19; 14 positions agree with TRBD2. Trimming removed 5 bases from V and 7 bases from J; junction bases left unmatched: 7. There are 16 residues in the CDR3. Germline CDR1 is LNHDA and CDR2 is SQIVND (reference sequence). CDR3 amino acids: CASSPLGLAGENIQYF. CDR3 nucleotide sequence: TGTGCCAGTAGTCCTCTGGGACTAGCGGGAGAGAACATTCAGTACTTC.